These T cell receptor beta chains were read from a single sample in a study of blood T cell repertoires in COVID-19. Clones were read by immunoSEQ multiplex PCR, and TCRdb kept only the in-frame ones, dropping some. The sample has approximately 200,000 clones, approximately 86% seen once. Source material: peripheral blood. Receptors were obtained from a man between 65 and 79 years old with active or convalescent COVID-19. CDR3s include the opening cysteine and the closing phenylalanine or tryptophan. A D gene is named only where the DNA matches it firmly. Clone size is stated in some rows and not others, as once, few, many or a class when expanded.

NA,15,TRBJ2-7,TRBV11-3,TRBD2,TGTGCCAGCAGCTTAGCTGGCGGGGGGTTATGCGAGCAGTACTTC,CASSLAGGGLCEQYF
NA,17,TRBJ1-1,TRBV9,TRBD1,TGTGCCAGCAGCGTAGACCCTCCCGGGACAGTCAACACTGAAGCTTTCTTT,CASSVDPPGTVNTEAFF
once,14,TRBJ1-2,TRBV27,NA,TGTGCCAGCAGTTTGGATTCGGGGTACTATGGCTACACCTTC,CASSLDSGYYGYTF
few,14,TRBJ1-6,TRBV4-3,NA,TGCGCCAGCAGCCAGGCCAGCGGTAATTCACCCCTCCACTTT,CASSQASGNSPLHF
NA,16,TRBJ2-2,TRBV6-2/TRBV6-3,TRBD1,TGTGCCAGCAGCCAAACCCGGACAGGGGTCACCGGGGAGCTGTTTTTT,CASSQTRTGVTGELFF
NA,11,TRBJ2-7,TRBV10-3,NA,TGTGCCATCAGTGCTCAGTACGAGCAGTACTTC,CAISAQYEQYF
NA,14,TRBJ1-4,TRBV19,TRBD1,TGTGCCAGTAACCACAGGGGAATCGGGGAAAAACTGTTTTTT,CASNHRGIGEKLFF
NA,16,TRBJ1-4,TRBV5-1,NA,TGCGCCAGCAGCTTTACGACAGGAACTATTAATGAAAAACTGTTTTTT,CASSFTTGTINEKLFF
NA,14,TRBJ2-5,TRBV10-3,NA,TGTGCCATCAGTGTTGGGGGAGGTCGAGAGACCCAGTACTTC,CAISVGGGRETQYF
NA,14,TRBJ2-3,TRBV12-5,NA,TGTGCTAGTGGCCCGGGACTGCACACAGATACGCAGTATTTT,CASGPGLHTDTQYF
NA,16,TRBJ2-2,TRBV6-6,TRBD1,TGTGCCAGCAGTACGACAGGGGACCTCCCCACCGGGGAGCTGTTTTTT,CASSTTGDLPTGELFF
NA,15,TRBJ1-1,TRBV11-2,NA,TGTGCCAGCAGCTCTACCGGGATCACGAACACTGAAGCTTTCTTT,CASSSTGITNTEAFF
NA,17,TRBJ2-1,TRBV19,TRBD2,TGTGCCAGTAGTATAGAGACTAGCGGGAGCCATAACAATGAGCAGTTCTTC,CASSIETSGSHNNEQFF
NA,17,TRBJ2-1,TRBV7-9,TRBD1,TGTGCCAGCAGCTTAGGGACCGGGACAGACTCCTACAATGAGCAGTTCTTC,CASSLGTGTDSYNEQFF
NA,14,TRBJ1-5,TRBV6-5,TRBD1,TGTGCCAGCAGGGTACAGGGGTCGAATCAGCCCCAGCATTTT,CASRVQGSNQPQHF
NA,13,TRBJ2-3,TRBV6-5,NA,TGTGCCAGCTCTGTAGTCGCACCAGATACGCAGTATTTT,CASSVVAPDTQYF
NA,15,TRBJ1-6,TRBV11-2,NA,TGTGCCAGCAGTTCGCCAACGGATCCGGGGTCACCCCTCCACTTT,CASSSPTDPGSPLHF
NA,13,TRBJ2-1,TRBV27,NA,TGTGCCAGCAGTTTATCGCGGGGTAATGAGCAGTTCTTC,CASSLSRGNEQFF
NA,22,TRBJ2-4,TRBV23-1,NA,TGCGCCAGCAGTCAATCGGGGGACAGATCTAGCGGGCGCGATCTAGCCAAAAACATTCAGTACTTC,CASSQSGDRSSGRDLAKNIQYF
NA,15,TRBJ1-4,TRBV6-1,NA,TGTGCCAGCAGTGATTTTCGGGGGACTAATGAAAAACTGTTTTTT,CASSDFRGTNEKLFF
NA,19,TRBJ2-3,TRBV5-1,TRBD1,TGCGCCAGCAGCCCGACAGGGGTCCTGACGACGACTAGCACAGATACGCAGTATTTT,CASSPTGVLTTTSTDTQYF
NA,17,TRBJ2-4,TRBV3-1/TRBV3-2,TRBD1,TGTGCCAGCAGCCAAGGTGGGGGACAGGGGCGAAAAAACATTCAGTACTTC,CASSQGGGQGRKNIQYF